The rows below give T cell receptor beta chains drawn from one sample of a study of OX40 agonist ivuxolimab in advanced cancers. Clones were sequenced by immunoSEQ multiplex PCR, and TCRdb holds only the in-frame ones, with some missing. The sample shows 74,000 or so clones, around 92% of them seen only once. The sample in question was CD4+ or CD8+ T cells sorted from blood, obtained in a trial of the OX40 agonist ivuxolimab. The receptors come from an adult with an advanced solid tumor such as melanoma, head and neck, liver or kidney cancer. Each CDR3 is given with its conserved first and last residue. The order of the fields is clone size, V gene, J gene, D gene, CDR3 DNA, CDR3 protein. D genes are given only for firm matches. Clone size appears in some rows only: once, few, many, or a class for an expanded clone.

>.|TRBV28|TRBJ2-3|.
TGTGCCAGCAGTTTAAGTGGAGGGGGAGATACGCAGTATTTT
CASSLSGGGDTQYF
>.|TRBV2|TRBJ2-3|TRBD2
TGTGCCAGCAGTCGGCGGGCTAGCGGGGGGGCGAACACAGATACGCAGTATTTT
CASSRRASGGANTDTQYF
>.|TRBV5-1|TRBJ2-5|TRBD1
TGCGCCAGCAGCCCAGGGGACAGGGATGGAGAGACCCAGTACTTC
CASSPGDRDGETQYF
>.|TRBV21-1|TRBJ2-1|.
TGTGCCAGCAGCAAAAGGCGGTTAAACAATGAGCAGTTCTTC
CASSKRRLNNEQFF
>.|TRBV29-1|TRBJ1-1|TRBD1
TGCAGCTCATGGGACAGGAAGAACACTGAAGCTTTCTTT
CSSWDRKNTEAFF
>.|TRBV7-9|TRBJ1-2|.
TGTGCCAGCAGCTCCCCACAAATATCAATACTGAACTACACCTTC
CASSSPQISILNYTF
>.|TRBV7-9|TRBJ2-7|TRBD2
TGTGCCAGCAGCTCGGGACTAGCGGTGCGGTACTTC
CASSSGLAVRYF
>.|TRBV7-2|TRBJ2-3|.
TGTGCCAGCAGCTTATGGAGGGAAGGAGCAGATACGCAGTATTTT
CASSLWREGADTQYF
>.|TRBV28|TRBJ2-1|.
TGTGCCAGCAGTTTACGACTTCCCAATGAGCAGTTCTTC
CASSLRLPNEQFF
>once|TRBV11-3|TRBJ1-1|.
TGTGCCAGCAGCTCCCCCTGGGTTATTGAAGCTTTCTTT
CASSSPWVIEAFF
>.|TRBV7-9|TRBJ2-5|.
TGTGCCAGCAGCTTCCCTTCGATACAAGAGACCCAGTACTTC
CASSFPSIQETQYF
>.|TRBV7-9|TRBJ2-5|.
TGTGCCACCACACAGGGTGCAGAGACCCAGTACTTC
CATTQGAETQYF
>.|TRBV4-1|TRBJ2-2|TRBD1
TGCGCCAGCAGCCAAGTAGTGGGACAGGGGGCCGGGGAGCTGTTTTTT
CASSQVVGQGAGELFF
>.|TRBV10-2|TRBJ2-5|TRBD1
TGCGCCAGCAGTGAGAGGACCGGGACAGGAACCCAGTACTTC
CASSERTGTGTQYF
>.|TRBV13|TRBJ2-5|TRBD1
TGTGCCAGCAGCATCGGGGGACAGGGAAAGACCCAGTACTTC
CASSIGGQGKTQYF
>.|TRBV5-1|TRBJ2-1|.
TGCGCCAGCAGCTTGGCAACAGTTAGCAATGAGCAGTTCTTC
CASSLATVSNEQFF
>.|TRBV2|TRBJ2-3|TRBD2
TGTGCCAGCAGTGGGGGGACTAGCGGCACAGATACGCAGTATTTT
CASSGGTSGTDTQYF
>.|TRBV18|TRBJ2-3|.
TGTGCCAGCTCCCGTGAGTTCACAGATACGCAGTATTTT
CASSREFTDTQYF
>.|TRBV18|TRBJ1-6|.
TGTGCCAGCTCACCACCGGGAAGCGCGTACCGTAATTCACCCCTCCACTTT
CASSPPGSAYRNSPLHF
>.|TRBV5-1|TRBJ1-1|.
TGCGCCAGCAGCTTGGCGACAGCCTTTTTCAACACTGAAGCTTTCTTT
CASSLATAFFNTEAFF
>.|TRBV6-5|TRBJ2-7|TRBD2
TGTGCCAGCAGCCGACTAGCGCGTTACGAGCAGTACTTC
CASSRLARYEQYF
>.|TRBV5-3|TRBJ1-3|.
TGTGCCAGAAGCCTAAACACCATATATTTT
CARSLNTIYF
>.|TRBV4-2|TRBJ2-7|TRBD2
TGTGCCAGCAGCCAACTAGTTTGGGGCTCTTGGCGGGAGACCTACGAGCAGTACTTC
CASSQLVWGSWRETYEQYF
>.|TRBV6-4|TRBJ2-7|TRBD2
TGTGCCAGCAGTGAAGGAGCGGGGGCAGCCTACGAGCAGTACTTC
CASSEGAGAAYEQYF
>.|TRBV28|TRBJ2-1|TRBD2
TGTGCCAGCAGTTCAACTAGCGGGAGGGTAAATGAGCAGTTCTTC
CASSSTSGRVNEQFF
>.|TRBV15|TRBJ2-5|.
TGTGCCACCAGCAGATGGGGCTCGTCTGAAGGGAAGACCCAGTACTTC
CATSRWGSSEGKTQYF
>.|TRBV7-2|TRBJ2-7|.
TGTGCCAGCAGCTTAGGGGACCGACGATCCTACGAGCAGTACTTC
CASSLGDRRSYEQYF
>.|TRBV7-2|TRBJ2-7|.
TGTGTCAGCAGCTTCTCAGGGGACTACGAGCAGTACTTC
CVSSFSGDYEQYF
>.|TRBV6-6|TRBJ2-7|.
TGTGCCAGCAGTTACTCGGACCGGACCTACGAGCAGTACTTC
CASSYSDRTYEQYF
>.|TRBV5-1|TRBJ1-6|.
TGCGCCAGCAGCTTGGGCAGGGCCAGCTCCTATAATTCACCCCTCCACTTT
CASSLGRASSYNSPLHF
>.|TRBV5-4|TRBJ2-1|TRBD2
TGTGCCAGCAGCTCCTACGATAGGAGGGAGGGTGGGCAGTTCTTC
CASSSYDRREGGQFF
>.|TRBV28|TRBJ1-2|TRBD1
TGTGCCAGCAGTCAAGGACAGGGCGATTATGGCTACACCTTC
CASSQGQGDYGYTF
>.|TRBV5-1|TRBJ1-4|.
TGCGCCAGCAGCTTGTGGGGGAATTTTAATGAAAAACTGTTTTTT
CASSLWGNFNEKLFF
>few|TRBV18|TRBJ1-1|.
TGTGCCAGCTCACCGGGGAGGAGTGAAGCTTTCTTT
CASSPGRSEAFF
>.|TRBV6-5|TRBJ2-1|.
TGTGCCAGCAGTTCTAGGGGCTCCTACAATGAGCAGTTCTTC
CASSSRGSYNEQFF
>.|TRBV5-6|TRBJ2-2|TRBD2
TGTGCCAGCAGCCGTAGCGGGAGATCAAACACCGGGGAGCTGTTTTTT
CASSRSGRSNTGELFF
>.|TRBV5-6|TRBJ2-1|TRBD1
TGTGCCAGCAGCTTGGCGGGACAGGGGTACAATGAGCAGTTCTTC
CASSLAGQGYNEQFF
>.|TRBV7-2|TRBJ2-1|TRBD2
TGTGCCAGCAGTCCCGGGACTAGCGGGAGTGCTGGTGAGCAGTTCTTC
CASSPGTSGSAGEQFF
>.|TRBV7-2|TRBJ1-1|.
TGTGCCAGCAGCCACAGGGTTGGAGGGACTGAAGCTTTCTTT
CASSHRVGGTEAFF